This TCR beta chain was profiled in a study of T cells after posttransplantation cyclophosphamide (TCRdb year 2016). Context from the whole study: Using TRB sequencing, the study followed how the T cell repertoire reconstituted after myeloablative bone marrow transplantation in which posttransplantation cyclophosphamide served as GVHD prophylaxis. Antigen receptor sequencing covered samples from roughly 40 PTCy-treated patients and some 15 of their related bone marrow donors. Blood from every one of the 30 or so PTCy patients who had 1-year posttransplant specimens underwent TRB sequencing. In 3 patients, TRB sequencing was also performed on up to 3 more blood samples taken 2 to 5.2 years after transplant, and in 4 patients, pretransplant blood was also TRB-sequenced. Because TRA and TRB clonality correlated tightly in 10 or so samples, the subsequent TCR analyses were limited to TRB only. Public TRB sequences were searched against a database of over 3,000 sequences associated with responses to pathogens, tumor antigens, self-antigens and alloantigens.

Taken from cysteine to phenylalanine, the CDR3 has 15 residues. Solely the CDR3 DNA is kept, with 45 bases framed from the first base. The germline V end is reduced by 0 bases and the J end by 5 bases; junction bases left unmatched: 2. CDR1 and CDR2 (WNHNN, SYGVQD) derive from the germline V gene (reference sequence). Related bone marrow donors provided peripheral blood samples on the day of marrow donation. Peripheral blood and bone marrow mononuclear cells were isolated by Ficoll-Hypaque density centrifugation and were cryopreserved. Results the study describes overall, beyond this receptor: The TRB repertoires of T cells infiltrating skin or GI tract showed only limited overlap with the TRB repertoires of T cells in blood. At 1-2 months, donor-recipient similarity was low but rose over the first year, and the later blood repertoires were often dominated by donor CD8+ memory clones. Across 45 to 50 patients, TRB clonality was highly associated with recipient CMV seropositivity and CMV reactivation, and PTCy diversity was similar to diversity in CNI/methotrexate controls.

Genomic DNA was the input for TRB sequencing, which was run either with the immunoSEQ assay at survey resolution or with the hsTCRB kit. For the original study's pipeline: Initial read processing used immunoSEQ software, and repertoire analyses used the LymphoSeq R package. For each TRB dataset, clonality was calculated as 1 minus normalized Shannon entropy, and the Gini coefficient was computed as well. To infer phenotypes in unsorted samples, TRB sequences from sorted subsets of the recipient or donor were mapped onto the unsorted samples of the same recipient. In its TCRdb copy, this immuneACCESS table keeps in-frame sequences only and misses some clones. Where compared with another copy, unresolved V genes explain less than half of these, and the others have no known cause. That table gives V, J and clone size, and the DNA gave D and trimming. With 25,000 to 30,000 clones recorded, this sample contains no clone counted only once. The top ten clones comprise around 3% of the sample.

At least ten counts were recorded for this clone. The antigen it binds to is not known. No quality values exist for individual bases; no much larger clone is one base distant. The sequence was collected from a woman aged 55-70 years in good health, CMV-negative, and a related stem cell transplant donor. The chain was built from TRBV10-1 and TRBJ2-7; TRBD2 aligns with 12 central bases. The sequenced material came from PBMCs. CDR3 loop: CASSESTSGRHEQYF. The nucleotides are TGCGCCAGCAGTGAGTCGACTAGCGGGAGACACGAGCAGTACTTC.